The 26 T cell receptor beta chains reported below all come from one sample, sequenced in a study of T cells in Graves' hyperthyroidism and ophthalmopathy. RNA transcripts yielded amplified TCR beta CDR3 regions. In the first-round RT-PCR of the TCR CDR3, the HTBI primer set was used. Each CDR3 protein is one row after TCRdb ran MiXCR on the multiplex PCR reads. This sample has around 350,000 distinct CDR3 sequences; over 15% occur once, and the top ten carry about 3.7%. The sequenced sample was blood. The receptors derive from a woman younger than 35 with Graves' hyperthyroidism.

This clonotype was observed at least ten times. CDR3 DNA sequence: TGCGCCAGCAGCTTGGGGCCGGGAGCCGGGGGGACTGAAGCTTTCTTT. Protein sequence: CASSLGPGAGGTEAFF. The chain recombines TRBV5-1 with TRBJ1-1, with D maybe TRBD1 (5 bases). V dropped 0 bases and J dropped 5 bases, with 17 bases sitting between them. CDR1 SGHRS and CDR2 YFSETQ come from the germline V gene. There are 16 residues in the CDR3.

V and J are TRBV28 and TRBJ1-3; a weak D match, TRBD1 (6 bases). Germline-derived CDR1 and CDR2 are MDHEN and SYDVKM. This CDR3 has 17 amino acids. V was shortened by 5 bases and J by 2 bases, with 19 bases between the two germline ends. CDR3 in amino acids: CASSPWTATGPGNTIYF. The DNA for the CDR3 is TGTGCCAGCAGTCCGTGGACAGCCACCGGGCCTGGAAACACCATATATTTT.

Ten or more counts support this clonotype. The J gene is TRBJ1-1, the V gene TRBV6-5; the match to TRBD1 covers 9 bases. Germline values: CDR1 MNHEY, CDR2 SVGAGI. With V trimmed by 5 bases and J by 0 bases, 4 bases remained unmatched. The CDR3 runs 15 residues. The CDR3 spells CASSPGQGMNTEAFF. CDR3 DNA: TGTGCCAGCAGTCCGGGACAGGGAATGAACACTGAAGCTTTCTTT.

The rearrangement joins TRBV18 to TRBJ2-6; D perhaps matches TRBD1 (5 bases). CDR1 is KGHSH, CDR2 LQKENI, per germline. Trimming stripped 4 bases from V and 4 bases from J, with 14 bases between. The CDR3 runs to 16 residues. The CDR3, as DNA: TGTGCCAGCTCACTACAGGAGTCATCGGGGGCCAACGTCCTGACTTTC. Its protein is CASSLQESSGANVLTF. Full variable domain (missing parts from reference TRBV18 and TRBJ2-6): NAGVMQNPRHLVRRRGQEARLRCSPMKGHSHVYWYRQLPEEGLKFMVYLQKENIIDESGMPKERFSAEFPKEGPSILRIQQVVRGDSAAYFCASSLQESSGANVLTFGAGSRLTVL.

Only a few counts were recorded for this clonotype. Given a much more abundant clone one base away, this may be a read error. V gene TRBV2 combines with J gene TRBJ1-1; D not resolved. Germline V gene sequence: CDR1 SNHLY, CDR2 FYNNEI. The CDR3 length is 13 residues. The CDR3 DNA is TGTGCCAGCAGACCCGACGGAAACACTGAAGCTTGCTTT. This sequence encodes CASRPDGNTEACF.

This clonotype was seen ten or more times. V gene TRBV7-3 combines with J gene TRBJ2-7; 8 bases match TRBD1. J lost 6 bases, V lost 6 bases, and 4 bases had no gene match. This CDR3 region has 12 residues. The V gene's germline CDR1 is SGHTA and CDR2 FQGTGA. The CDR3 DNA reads TGTGCCAGCAGTTTACAGGGGGGCGAGCAGTACTTC. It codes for CASSLQGGEQYF.

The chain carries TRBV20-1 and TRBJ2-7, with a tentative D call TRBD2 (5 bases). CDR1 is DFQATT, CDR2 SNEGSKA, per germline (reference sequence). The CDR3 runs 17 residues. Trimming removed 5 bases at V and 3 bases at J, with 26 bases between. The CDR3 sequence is CSAWEIGADPLDYEQYF. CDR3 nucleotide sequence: TGCAGTGCTTGGGAAATTGGAGCGGACCCGTTAGACTACGAGCAGTACTTC.

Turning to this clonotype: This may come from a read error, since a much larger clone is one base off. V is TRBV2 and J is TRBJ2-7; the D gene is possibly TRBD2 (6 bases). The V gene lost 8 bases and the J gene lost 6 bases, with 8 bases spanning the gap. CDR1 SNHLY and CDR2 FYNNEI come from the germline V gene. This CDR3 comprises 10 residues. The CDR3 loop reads CASGGSEQYF. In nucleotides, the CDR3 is TGTGCCAGCGGGGGGTCCGAGCAGTACTTC.

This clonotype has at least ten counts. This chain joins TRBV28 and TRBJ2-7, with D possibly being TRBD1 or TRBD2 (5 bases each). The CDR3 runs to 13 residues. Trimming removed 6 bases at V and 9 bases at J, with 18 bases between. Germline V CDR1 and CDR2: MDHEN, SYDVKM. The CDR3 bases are TGTGCCAGCAGCCCCGGGACCGCCAAATCGCAGTACTTC. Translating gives CASSPGTAKSQYF.

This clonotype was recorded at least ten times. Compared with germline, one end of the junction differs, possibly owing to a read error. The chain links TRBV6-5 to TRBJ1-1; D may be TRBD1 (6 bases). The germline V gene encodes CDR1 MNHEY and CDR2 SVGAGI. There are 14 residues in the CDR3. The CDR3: CASSYSWDMADAFF. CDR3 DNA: TGTGCCAGCAGTTACTCGTGGGACATGGCTGATGCTTTCTTT.

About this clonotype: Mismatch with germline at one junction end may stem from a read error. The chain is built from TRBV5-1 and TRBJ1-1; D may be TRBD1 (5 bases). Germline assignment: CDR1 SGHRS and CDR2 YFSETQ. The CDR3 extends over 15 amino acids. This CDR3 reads CASGLGPGRGTEAFF. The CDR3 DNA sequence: TGCGCCAGCGGCTTGGGTCCGGGGCGAGGCACTGAAGCTTTCTTT.

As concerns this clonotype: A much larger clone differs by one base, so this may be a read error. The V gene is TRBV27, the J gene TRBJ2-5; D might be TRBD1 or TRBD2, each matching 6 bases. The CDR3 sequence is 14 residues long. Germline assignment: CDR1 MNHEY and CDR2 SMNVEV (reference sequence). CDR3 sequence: CASSPRRDKETKYF. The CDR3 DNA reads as TGTGCCAGCAGTCCAAGGAGGGACAAAGAGACCAAGTACTTC.

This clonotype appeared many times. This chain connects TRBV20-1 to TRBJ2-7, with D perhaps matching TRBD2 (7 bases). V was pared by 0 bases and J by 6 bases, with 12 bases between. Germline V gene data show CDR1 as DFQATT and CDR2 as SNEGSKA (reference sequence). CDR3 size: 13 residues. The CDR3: CSAREGGLAEQYF. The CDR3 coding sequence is TGCAGTGCTAGAGAGGGGGGGCTCGCCGAGCAGTACTTC.

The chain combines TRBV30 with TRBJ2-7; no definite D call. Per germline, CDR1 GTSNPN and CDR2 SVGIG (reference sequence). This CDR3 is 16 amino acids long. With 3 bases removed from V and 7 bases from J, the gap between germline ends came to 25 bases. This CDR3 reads CAWSSTSPIVKKEQYF. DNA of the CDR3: TGTGCCTGGAGCAGTACCTCTCCGATCGTAAAAAAGGAGCAGTACTTC.

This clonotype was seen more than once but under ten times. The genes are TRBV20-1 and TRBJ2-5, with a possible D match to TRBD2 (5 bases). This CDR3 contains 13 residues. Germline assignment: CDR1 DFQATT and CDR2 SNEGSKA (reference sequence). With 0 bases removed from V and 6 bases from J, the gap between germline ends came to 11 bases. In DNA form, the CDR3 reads TGCAGTGCTAGAGATCCTAGCCGTCAGACCCAGTACTTC. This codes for CSARDPSRQTQYF.

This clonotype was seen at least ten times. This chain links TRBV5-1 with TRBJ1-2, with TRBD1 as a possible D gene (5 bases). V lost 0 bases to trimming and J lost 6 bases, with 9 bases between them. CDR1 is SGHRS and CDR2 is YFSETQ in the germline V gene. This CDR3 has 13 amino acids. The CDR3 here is CASSLDRLHGYTF. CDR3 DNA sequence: TGCGCCAGCAGCTTGGACAGGCTTCATGGCTACACCTTC.

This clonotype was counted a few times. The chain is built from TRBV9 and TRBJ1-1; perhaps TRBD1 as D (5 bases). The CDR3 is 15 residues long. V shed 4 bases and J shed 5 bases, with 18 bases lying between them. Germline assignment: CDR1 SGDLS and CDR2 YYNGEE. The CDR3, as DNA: TGTGCCAGCAGCCCCCCCCCGGGGGACTGGACTGAAGCTTTCTTT. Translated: CASSPPPGDWTEAFF.

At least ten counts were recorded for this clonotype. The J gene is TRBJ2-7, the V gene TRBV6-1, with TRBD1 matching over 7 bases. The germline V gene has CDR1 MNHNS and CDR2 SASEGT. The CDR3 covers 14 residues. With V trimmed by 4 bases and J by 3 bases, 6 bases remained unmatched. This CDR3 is CASSANRGFYEQYF. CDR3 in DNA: TGTGCCAGCAGTGCGAACAGGGGTTTCTACGAGCAGTACTTC.

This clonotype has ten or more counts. DNA for the CDR3: TGCGCCAGCAGCCAAGATTTACGCAGGTCCCAAGAGACCCAGTACTTC. Translated, it gives CASSQDLRRSQETQYF. The chain carries TRBV4-1 and TRBJ2-5; D is ambiguous. Per germline, CDR1 MGHRA and CDR2 YSYEKL. The CDR3 is 16 amino acids. Trimming shortened V by 0 bases and J by 1 base, and 12 bases separated the two germline ends.

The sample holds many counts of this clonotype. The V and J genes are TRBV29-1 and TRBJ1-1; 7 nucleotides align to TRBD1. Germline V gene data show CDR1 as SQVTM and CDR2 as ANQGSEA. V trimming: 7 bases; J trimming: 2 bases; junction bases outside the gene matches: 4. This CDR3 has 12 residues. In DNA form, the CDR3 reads TGCAGCGGACGACAGGGAAACACTGAAGCTTTCTTT. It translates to CSGRQGNTEAFF.

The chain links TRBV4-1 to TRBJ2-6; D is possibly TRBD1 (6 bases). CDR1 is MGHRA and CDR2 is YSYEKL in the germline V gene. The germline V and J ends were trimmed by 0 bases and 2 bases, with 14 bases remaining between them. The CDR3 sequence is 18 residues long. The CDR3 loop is CASSQDPQGSAGANVLTF. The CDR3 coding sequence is TGCGCCAGCAGCCAAGATCCCCAGGGGTCGGCTGGGGCCAACGTCCTGACTTTC.

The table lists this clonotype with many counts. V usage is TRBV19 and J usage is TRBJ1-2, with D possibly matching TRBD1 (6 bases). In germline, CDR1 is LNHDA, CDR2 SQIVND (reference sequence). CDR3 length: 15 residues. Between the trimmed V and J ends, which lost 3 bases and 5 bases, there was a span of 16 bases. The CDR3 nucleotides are TGTGCCAGTAGTATTTTCGGGGGGCGAGATTATGGCTACACCTTC. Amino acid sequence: CASSIFGGRDYGYTF.

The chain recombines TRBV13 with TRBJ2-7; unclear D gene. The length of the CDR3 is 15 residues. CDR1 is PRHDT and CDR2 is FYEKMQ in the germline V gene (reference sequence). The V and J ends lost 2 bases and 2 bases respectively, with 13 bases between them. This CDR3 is CASSLRGILAYEQYF. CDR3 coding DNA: TGTGCCAGCAGCTTACGAGGAATCCTAGCCTACGAGCAGTACTTC.

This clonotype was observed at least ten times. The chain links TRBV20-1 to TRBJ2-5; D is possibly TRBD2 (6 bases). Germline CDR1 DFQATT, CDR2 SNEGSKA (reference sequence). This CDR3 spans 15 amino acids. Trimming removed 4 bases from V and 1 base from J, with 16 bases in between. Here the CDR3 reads CSANGNSGPQETQYF. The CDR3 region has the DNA TGCAGTGCTAATGGGAATAGCGGACCCCAAGAGACCCAGTACTTC.

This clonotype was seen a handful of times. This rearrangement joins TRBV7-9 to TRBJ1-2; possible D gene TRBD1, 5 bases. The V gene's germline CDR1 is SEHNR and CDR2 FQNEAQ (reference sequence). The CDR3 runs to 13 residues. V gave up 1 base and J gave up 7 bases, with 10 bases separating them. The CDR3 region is CASSLGGDLGYTF. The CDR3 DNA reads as TGTGCCAGCAGCTTAGGAGGGGACCTTGGCTACACCTTC.

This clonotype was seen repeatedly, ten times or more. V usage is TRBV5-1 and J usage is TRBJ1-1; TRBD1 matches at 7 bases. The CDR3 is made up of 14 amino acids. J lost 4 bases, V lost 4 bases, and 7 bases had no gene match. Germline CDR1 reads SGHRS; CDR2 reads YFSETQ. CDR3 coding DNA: TGCGCCAGCAGCGGTACAGGGGTTTCCACTGAAGCTTTCTTT. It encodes CASSGTGVSTEAFF. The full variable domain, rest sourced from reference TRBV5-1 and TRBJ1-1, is KAGVTQTPRYLIKTRGQQVTLSCSPISGHRSVSWYQQTPGQGLQFLFEYFSETQRNKGNFPGRFSGRQFSNSRSEMNVSTLELGDSALYLCASSGTGVSTEAFFGQGTRLTVV.